This entry lists 28 T cell receptor beta chains sequenced from one sample in a study of cytomegalovirus exposure and HLA in healthy donors. Both 60 Vbeta primers and 13 Jbeta primers went into the PCR. Clones were sequenced by immunoSEQ multiplex PCR, and TCRdb holds only the in-frame ones, with some missing. The sample shows fewer than 200,000 clones, roughly 80% of them seen only once. Sequences were obtained from PBMCs. The receptors here all came from a woman aged 50 to 60 in good health and CMV-seropositive.

The DNA of the CDR3 is TGCGCCAGCAGCCAGGAGCCGGGCGGGCCCACCGGGGAGCTGTTTTTT. Translating gives CASSQEPGGPTGELFF. This sequence joins TRBV4-3 and TRBJ2-2; possible D gene TRBD2, 5 bases. The CDR3 has 16 residues. Germline V gene data show CDR1 as LGHNA and CDR2 as YSLEER. Trimming stripped 3 bases from V and 4 bases from J, with 15 bases between.

This chain links TRBV2 with TRBJ2-7, with 11 bases identical to TRBD2. The CDR3 consists of 15 residues. The ends lost 6 bases at V and 3 bases at J; junction bases unmatched: 7. Germline assignment: CDR1 SNHLY and CDR2 FYNNEI. CDR3: CASREGLAEIYEQYF. The CDR3 DNA reads TGTGCCAGCAGGGAGGGACTAGCGGAGATCTACGAGCAGTACTTC.

V is TRBV7-2 and J is TRBJ2-7; 13 bases line up with TRBD2. CDR3 size: 16 residues. V gave up 6 bases and J gave up 2 bases; unmatched junction bases: 7. Germline assignment: CDR1 SGHTA and CDR2 FQGNSA. For the CDR3, the DNA is TGTGCCAGCAGAACTAGCGGGGGGGCCCCCCCCTACGAGCAGTACTTC. Amino acid sequence: CASRTSGGAPPYEQYF.

This chain connects TRBV19 to TRBJ1-4, with D possibly matching TRBD1 (6 bases). V was pared by 5 bases and J by 4 bases, with 17 bases between. The length of the CDR3 is 16 residues. CDR1 is LNHDA, CDR2 SQIVND, per germline (reference sequence). CDR3: CASSPLPTGLNEKLFF. CDR3 DNA sequence: TGTGCCAGTAGTCCCCTGCCGACAGGTCTTAATGAAAAACTGTTTTTT.

This clone was recorded once. The V gene is TRBV10-1, the J gene TRBJ2-1; 10 bases agree with TRBD1. The V gene end was trimmed by 4 bases and the J gene end by 1 base; junction bases not matched to a gene: 4. The CDR3 totals 16 residues. Germline V gene data show CDR1 as WNHNN and CDR2 as SYGVQD (reference sequence). Here the CDR3 reads CASSAPGQGSYNEQFF. Written as DNA, the CDR3 is TGCGCCAGCAGTGCACCGGGACAGGGGTCCTACAATGAGCAGTTCTTC.

The chain joins TRBV19 to TRBJ1-2, with 8 bases fitting TRBD1. The CDR3 extends over 15 amino acids. Germline assignment: CDR1 LNHDA and CDR2 SQIVND (reference sequence). The V segment lost 7 bases and the J segment 3 bases; nucleotides outside the gene matches: 10. CDR3 nucleotide sequence: TGTGCCAGTACCCGACAGGGGAAGGGGGACTATGGCTACACCTTC. This codes for CASTRQGKGDYGYTF.

The J gene is TRBJ1-2, the V gene TRBV10-3; 7 bases fit TRBD1. V dropped 4 bases and J dropped 3; count of bases not matched to a gene: 2. CDR3 length: 13 residues. Germline V lookup: CDR1 ENHRY, CDR2 SYGVKD. The CDR3 loop reads CAISGQGDYGYTF. The CDR3 DNA follows: TGTGCCATCAGTGGACAGGGAGACTATGGCTACACCTTC.

V gene TRBV7-9 combines with J gene TRBJ2-3; 7 positions agree with TRBD2. Germline loops: CDR1 SEHNR, CDR2 FQNEAQ (reference sequence). The CDR3 length is 16 residues. V was pared by 4 bases and J by 10 bases, with 17 bases of the junction left unmatched. The CDR3 loop is CASSSRLPGRAPSQYF. For the CDR3, the DNA is TGTGCCAGCAGCTCCCGACTTCCGGGGAGGGCCCCGTCGCAGTATTTT. Together with reference TRBV7-9 and TRBJ2-3, the CDR3 gives the full variable domain: DTGVSQNPRHKITKRGQNVTFRCDPISEHNRLYWYRQTLGQGPEFLTYFQNEAQLEKSRLLSDRFSAERPKGSFSTLEIQRTEQGDSAMYLCASSSRLPGRAPSQYFGPGTRLTVL.

This rearrangement joins TRBV7-2 to TRBJ2-3; D might be TRBD1 (5 bases). Germline V gives CDR1 SGHTA, CDR2 FQGNSA. This CDR3 region has 14 residues. Between the trimmed V and J ends, which lost 0 bases and 6 bases, there was a span of 10 bases. The CDR3 reads CASSLAIPGDTQYF. CDR3 bases: TGTGCCAGCAGCTTAGCGATCCCAGGGGATACGCAGTATTTT.

V and J are TRBV19 and TRBJ2-2, with D perhaps TRBD1 (5 bases). Germline loops: CDR1 LNHDA, CDR2 SQIVND (reference sequence). The V and J ends lost 2 bases and 5 bases respectively, with 21 bases between them. The CDR3 has 18 residues. This chain's CDR3 is CASSIRQGRRLETGELFF. CDR3 in DNA: TGTGCCAGTAGTATAAGGCAGGGAAGACGTCTGGAAACCGGGGAGCTGTTTTTT.

The chain couples TRBV10-1 to TRBJ2-3, with D tentatively TRBD1 (5 bases). The CDR3 runs to 12 residues. V was pared by 9 bases and J by 2 bases, with 9 bases between. Germline assignment: CDR1 WNHNN and CDR2 SYGVQD (reference sequence). This CDR3 reads CASRGFTDTQYF. The CDR3 nucleotides read TGCGCCAGTAGGGGCTTCACAGATACGCAGTATTTT.

The gene calls are TRBV19 and TRBJ2-2, with D possibly matching TRBD1 (5 bases). V shed 5 bases and J shed 2 bases, with 12 bases lying between them. The CDR3 loop spans 15 amino acids. Germline loops: CDR1 LNHDA, CDR2 SQIVND (reference sequence). The CDR3 DNA is TGTGCCAGTAGTCCAGGGCTAGGTAACACCGGGGAGCTGTTTTTT. Translating it yields CASSPGLGNTGELFF.

The rearrangement links TRBV9 to TRBJ2-3, with TRBD1 matching 8 bases. CDR3 length: 17 amino acids. Germline trimming cut 4 bases from V and 5 bases from J; bases unmatched to any gene: 15. Germline V lookup: CDR1 SGDLS, CDR2 YYNGEE. CDR3 region: CASSRDRRLDWQDTQYF. The DNA for the CDR3 is TGTGCCAGCAGCCGGGACAGGAGGCTAGACTGGCAAGATACGCAGTATTTT. The full variable domain, in which reference TRBV9 and TRBJ2-3 provide the parts outside the CDR3, is DSGVTQTPKHLITATGQRVTLRCSPRSGDLSVYWYQQSLDQGLQFLIQYYNGEERAKGNILERFSAQQFPDLHSELNLSSLELGDSALYFCASSRDRRLDWQDTQYFGPGTRLTVL.

The rearrangement links TRBV5-4 to TRBJ2-3; 12 nucleotides line up with TRBD2. V lost 0 bases and J lost 5; bases outside the gene matches: 4. The CDR3 sequence is 16 residues long. Germline-derived CDR1 and CDR2 are SGHNT and YYREEE (reference sequence). In DNA, the CDR3 is TGTGCCAGCAGCTTGGCCCAGACTAGCGGGAGAGATACGCAGTATTTT. This sequence encodes CASSLAQTSGRDTQYF.

The chain has TRBV7-2 and TRBJ1-2, with D perhaps TRBD1 (6 bases). CDR1 is SGHTA and CDR2 is FQGNSA in the germline V gene. CDR3 length: 13 amino acids. Trimming removed 4 bases at V and 6 bases at J, with 12 bases between. CDR3 DNA: TGTGCCAGCAGCTCCATACAGGGCCATGGCTACACCTTC. This encodes CASSSIQGHGYTF.

This clone came up a few times. This chain uses TRBV7-9 with TRBJ2-3, with D perhaps TRBD2 (6 bases). CDR3 length: 12 amino acids. V was trimmed by 3 bases and J by 6 bases, leaving 7 bases between them. Looked up from germline, CDR1 is SEHNR and CDR2 is FQNEAQ (reference sequence). The CDR3 region is CASSLSGDTQYF. CDR3 in DNA: TGTGCCAGCAGCTTGAGCGGGGATACGCAGTATTTT.

This clone was seen more than once but under ten times. The V and J genes are TRBV28 and TRBJ1-2; 12 nucleotides agree with TRBD1. The CDR3 extends over 17 amino acids. From germline, CDR1 is MDHEN and CDR2 SYDVKM. The V gene end was trimmed by 3 bases and the J gene end by 11 bases; junction bases not matched to a gene: 16. DNA for the CDR3: TGTGCCAGCAGTTTGGGTGGGGGACAGGGGGCTTATATGTTTTACACCTTC. Protein product: CASSLGGGQGAYMFYTF.

This clone was picked up one time. V gene TRBV19 combines with J gene TRBJ2-5; D gene ambiguous. Per the germline V gene, CDR1 is LNHDA and CDR2 is SQIVND (reference sequence). The CDR3 extends over 14 amino acids. V was clipped by 2 bases and J by 2 bases, with 9 bases between them. CDR3 nucleotides: TGTGCCAGTAGTATATCACTTACGCAAGAGACCCAGTACTTC. It codes for CASSISLTQETQYF.

This clone was seen only a few times. The rearrangement links TRBV2 to TRBJ2-5; 7 bases are a match to TRBD1. The V and J ends lost 3 bases and 3 bases, in that order; junction bases with no gene match: 1. The CDR3 runs 13 residues. Per the germline V gene, CDR1 is SNHLY and CDR2 is FYNNEI. CDR3: CASSEQGEETQYF. The DNA of the CDR3 is TGTGCCAGCAGTGAGCAGGGGGAAGAGACCCAGTACTTC.

The rearrangement joins TRBV5-4 to TRBJ2-2; TRBD2 agrees at 7 bases. CDR3 size: 14 residues. The V and J ends lost 5 bases and 3 bases, in that order; junction bases with no gene match: 4. The V gene's germline CDR1 is SGHNT and CDR2 YYREEE (reference sequence). This CDR3 reads CASRLARDTGELFF. In DNA form, the CDR3 reads TGTGCCAGCAGACTAGCGCGGGACACCGGGGAGCTGTTTTTT.

This clone has just a few counts. V and J are TRBV30 and TRBJ1-2; D not certain. This CDR3 is built from 13 residues. V was cut by 0 bases and J by 2 bases, with 7 bases left in between. The germline V gene encodes CDR1 GTSNPN and CDR2 SVGIG (reference sequence). The CDR3: CAWSVARNYGYTF. The CDR3 nucleotides read TGTGCCTGGAGTGTAGCGAGAAACTATGGCTACACCTTC.

This clone showed up just once. The chain uses TRBV7-9 and TRBJ2-5, with D possibly TRBD1 on 6 matching bases. The CDR3 length is 16 residues. Germline CDR1 SEHNR, CDR2 FQNEAQ (reference sequence). Trimming shortened V by 3 bases and J by 3 bases, and 17 bases separated the two germline ends. CDR3 bases: TGTGCCAGCAGCTTCCATTTCGTGGACAGCAAAGAGACCCAGTACTTC. Translating gives CASSFHFVDSKETQYF. The entire variable domain, with the rest obtained from reference TRBV7-9 and TRBJ2-5, is as follows: DTGVSQNPRHKITKRGQNVTFRCDPISEHNRLYWYRQTLGQGPEFLTYFQNEAQLEKSRLLSDRFSAERPKGSFSTLEIQRTEQGDSAMYLCASSFHFVDSKETQYFGPGTRLLVL.

V usage is TRBV5-4 and J usage is TRBJ2-1; D not resolved. The CDR3 contains 12 residues. Germline CDR1 is SGHNT and CDR2 is YYREEE (reference sequence). The V end lost 0 bases, the J end lost 8 bases, and 6 bases lay between the germline ends. This CDR3 is CASSLVADEQFF. CDR3 bases: TGTGCCAGCAGCTTGGTGGCCGATGAGCAGTTCTTC.

The CDR3, as DNA: TGTGCCAGCAGTCCCCCAGGCTTGCTAGCCAAAAACATTCAGTACTTC. Translation gives CASSPPGLLAKNIQYF. The J gene is TRBJ2-4, the V gene TRBV28; no firm D call. The CDR3 runs 16 residues. Germline V gene data show CDR1 as MDHEN and CDR2 as SYDVKM. V shed 5 bases and J shed 0 bases, with 14 bases lying between them.

J is TRBJ1-2 and V is TRBV30, with D possibly being TRBD1 (5 bases). From germline, CDR1 is GTSNPN and CDR2 SVGIG (reference sequence). Trimming shortened V by 0 bases and J by 2 bases, and 13 bases separated the two germline ends. The CDR3 consists of 15 residues. The CDR3 sequence: CAWSVTGSGNYGYTF. In DNA, the CDR3 is TGTGCCTGGAGTGTAACTGGGTCAGGGAACTATGGCTACACCTTC.

In regard to this clone: A read error may account for a junction end that differs from germline. At the DNA level, this CDR3 is encoded by other sequences in the same sample as well. The chain uses TRBV11-2 and TRBJ1-1; 8 bases line up with TRBD1. Per germline, CDR1 SGHAT and CDR2 FQNNGV. This CDR3 contains 14 residues. CDR3 protein: CASSPNRGSTEAFF. CDR3 DNA sequence: TGTGCCAGCAGCCCAAACAGGGGGAGCACTGAGGCTTTCTTT. Complete variable domain (other parts from reference TRBV11-2 and TRBJ1-1): EAGVAQSPRYKIIEKRQSVAFWCNPISGHATLYWYQQILGQGPKLLIQFQNNGVVDDSQLPKDRFSAERLKGVDSTLKIQPAKLEDSAVYLCASSPNRGSTEAFFGQGTRLTVV.

V gene TRBV7-9 combines with J gene TRBJ2-1, with D possibly being TRBD1 (5 bases). The CDR3 has 14 residues. Germline CDR1 is SEHNR and CDR2 is FQNEAQ (reference sequence). Trimming took off 4 bases at V and 5 bases at J, with 12 bases between the two ends. The CDR3 DNA sequence: TGTGCCAGCAGCTCCGACAGAGAGAACAATGAGCAGTTCTTC. Translating gives CASSSDRENNEQFF.

This clone has a handful of counts. Sequence at one end of the junction differs from germline and may be a read error. The rearrangement joins TRBV7-9 to TRBJ2-7; D possibly corresponds to TRBD2 (6 bases). Germline V CDR1 and CDR2: SEHNR, FQNEAQ (reference sequence). This CDR3 has 15 residues. The CDR3, as DNA: TGTTCCAGCAGGCCTTTGTGGGGGGTCTCCTACGAGCAGTACTTC. It encodes CSSRPLWGVSYEQYF.